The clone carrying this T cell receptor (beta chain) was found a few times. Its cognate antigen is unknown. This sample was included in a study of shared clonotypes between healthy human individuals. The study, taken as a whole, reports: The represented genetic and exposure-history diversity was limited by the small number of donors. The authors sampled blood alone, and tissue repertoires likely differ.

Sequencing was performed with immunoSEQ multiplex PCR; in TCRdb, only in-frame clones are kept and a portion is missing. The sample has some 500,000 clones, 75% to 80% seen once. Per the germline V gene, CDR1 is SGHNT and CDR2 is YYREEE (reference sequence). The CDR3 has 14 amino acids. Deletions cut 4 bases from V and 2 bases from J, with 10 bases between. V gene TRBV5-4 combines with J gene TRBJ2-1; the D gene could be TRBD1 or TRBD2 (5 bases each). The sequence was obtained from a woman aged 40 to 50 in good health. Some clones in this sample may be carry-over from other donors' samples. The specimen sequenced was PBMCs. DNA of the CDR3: TGTGCCAGCAGCCCGATGGGGGCCTACAATGAGCAGTTCTTC. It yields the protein CASSPMGAYNEQFF.